This T cell receptor beta chain was obtained from a study of blood T cell repertoires in COVID-19. Turning to the study itself: Donors in the United States, Italy and Spain gave samples during acute or convalescent COVID-19. Sample material is recorded as cDNA or gDNA derived from T cells, B-cell-depleted T cells, or PBMCs.

V was clipped by 5 bases and J by 4 bases, with 11 bases between them. There are 13 residues in the CDR3. Germline V CDR1 and CDR2: SEHNR, FQNEAQ (reference sequence). As originally analysed: By means of reference gene primer amplification, nucleated cell counts were estimated. Method: immunoSEQ multiplex PCR; TCRdb's copy keeps in-frame clones and lacks some. The V and J calls and clone size are taken from that table; D and trimming were inferred from the DNA. Among 80,000 to 100,000 clones listed, around 93% were seen once. Sequenced input: peripheral blood. The J gene is TRBJ1-2, the V gene TRBV7-9; no clear D gene. This receptor was taken from a human donor with active COVID-19. The donor label of this sample is uncertain. The CDR3 DNA sequence: TGTGCCAGCAGCCCCTTCGGTGGCTATGGCTACACCTTC. Translated, it gives CASSPFGGYGYTF.